Presented here are 24 T cell receptor beta chains from one specimen sequenced in a study of T cell responses to AZD1222 COVID-19 vaccine. Clones were read by immunoSEQ multiplex PCR, and TCRdb kept only the in-frame ones, dropping some. Among some 140,000 clones listed, approximately 90% were seen once. The sequencing used peripheral blood, collected on day 0 of AZD1222 vaccination. The receptors derive from an adult in good health.

The rearrangement uses TRBV11-3 and TRBJ2-7, with a possible D match to TRBD2 (6 bases). CDR1 is SGHNT and CDR2 is YENEEA in the germline V gene. CDR3 length: 14 amino acids. Trimming pared 5 bases from V and 3 bases from J, leaving 14 bases between. CDR3 in amino acids: CASSPSRGGYEQYF. CDR3 sequence (DNA): TGTGCCAGCAGCCCTTCGAGGGGAGGCTACGAGCAGTACTTC. The full variable domain, completed using reference TRBV11-3 and TRBJ2-7, is EAGVVQSPRYKIIEKKQPVAFWCNPISGHNTLYWYLQNLGQGPELLIRYENEEAVDDSQLPKDRFSAERLKGVDSTLKIQPAELGDSAVYLCASSPSRGGYEQYFGPGTRLTVT.

V usage is TRBV6-2 or TRBV6-3 and J usage is TRBJ1-5; D not certain. The CDR3 spans 13 residues. Trimming left V 2 bases short and J 7 bases short, with 9 bases between. Germline assignment: CDR1 MNHEY and CDR2 SVGEGT. CDR3 amino acids: CASSYRTGQPQHF. The DNA of the CDR3 is TGTGCCAGCAGTTACCGGACCGGGCAGCCCCAGCATTTT.

This clone has more than one count but fewer than ten. The chain employs TRBV6-1 and TRBJ1-4, with D uncertain. The V end lost 3 bases, the J end lost 8 bases, and 13 bases lay between the germline ends. The V gene's germline CDR1 is MNHNS and CDR2 SASEGT. This CDR3 has 14 residues. The CDR3 region is CASSEETTYEKLFF. The CDR3 DNA sequence: TGTGCCAGCAGTGAGGAGACGACCTACGAAAAACTGTTTTTT.

V and J are TRBV12-5 and TRBJ2-4; D may be TRBD1 (6 bases). Per the germline V gene, CDR1 is LGHNT and CDR2 is FRNRAP. Trimming removed 5 bases from V and 8 bases from J, with 13 bases in between. The CDR3 runs to 13 residues. CDR3 DNA sequence: TGTGCTAGTGGTCCTCAGGGGTTCGACATTCAGTACTTC. As protein: CASGPQGFDIQYF. Full variable domain (missing parts from reference TRBV12-5 and TRBJ2-4): DARVTQTPRHKVTEMGQEVTMRCQPILGHNTVFWYRQTMMQGLELLAYFRNRAPLDDSGMPKDRFSAEMPDATLATLKIQPSEPRDSAVYFCASGPQGFDIQYFGAGTRLSVL.

The chain joins TRBV11-3 to TRBJ2-3, with a weak D call TRBD1 (5 bases). This CDR3 contains 14 residues. Germline CDR1 and CDR2: SGHNT and YENEEA. Trimming stripped 0 bases from V and 9 bases from J, with 13 bases between. The CDR3 bases are TGTGCCAGCAGCTTAGATGGGGCAGGTTCAACGCAGTATTTT. Translating gives CASSLDGAGSTQYF. Drawing the rest from reference TRBV11-3 and TRBJ2-3, the complete variable domain is EAGVVQSPRYKIIEKKQPVAFWCNPISGHNTLYWYLQNLGQGPELLIRYENEEAVDDSQLPKDRFSAERLKGVDSTLKIQPAELGDSAVYLCASSLDGAGSTQYFGPGTRLTVL.

The CDR3 region has the DNA TGTGCCAGCAGCCCCCCCGTGACCGCCCAGTACTTC. This gives the protein CASSPPVTAQYF. The genes are TRBV28 and TRBJ2-5; D is uncertain. CDR3 length equals 12 residues. Deletions cut 6 bases from V and 9 bases from J, with 14 bases between. The germline V gene encodes CDR1 MDHEN and CDR2 SYDVKM.

The rearrangement uses TRBV4-1 and TRBJ1-2; maybe TRBD1 (6 bases). Trimming removed 1 base at V and 8 bases at J, with 8 bases between. The length of the CDR3 is 12 residues. From germline, CDR1 is MGHRA and CDR2 YSYEKL. The CDR3 here is CASSQVRGGYTF. In DNA, the CDR3 is TGCGCCAGCAGCCAAGTAAGGGGGGGCTACACCTTC.

This clone was seen only once. The chain couples TRBV18 to TRBJ2-7; the D gene is possibly TRBD1 (5 bases). Germline CDR1 and CDR2: KGHSH and LQKENI. V lost 5 bases and J lost 0, with 14 bases in between. The CDR3 runs 15 residues. CDR3 sequence reads: CASSKSTDSSYEQYF. DNA for the CDR3: TGTGCCAGCTCAAAATCGACAGATAGCTCCTACGAGCAGTACTTC. Filled out from reference TRBV18 and TRBJ2-7, the complete variable domain reads NAGVMQNPRHLVRRRGQEARLRCSPMKGHSHVYWYRQLPEEGLKFMVYLQKENIIDESGMPKERFSAEFPKEGPSILRIQQVVRGDSAAYFCASSKSTDSSYEQYFGPGTRLTVT.

The gene calls are TRBV28 and TRBJ1-1; no firm D call. With 7 bases removed from V and 3 bases from J, the gap between germline ends came to 18 bases. The CDR3 extends over 15 amino acids. Germline-derived CDR1 and CDR2 are MDHEN and SYDVKM. The CDR3 loop is CASTPSKPRYTEAFF. The CDR3 bases are TGTGCCAGCACCCCGTCCAAGCCCCGGTACACTGAAGCTTTCTTT. The variable domain in full, completed from reference TRBV28 and TRBJ1-1, reads DVKVTQSSRYLVKRTGEKVFLECVQDMDHENMFWYRQDPGLGLRLIYFSYDVKMKEKGDIPEGYSVSREKKERFSLILESASTNQTSMYLCASTPSKPRYTEAFFGQGTRLTVV.

The chain combines TRBV19 with TRBJ2-2; D call uncertain. V lost 3 bases and J 5 bases, leaving 1 base between the germline ends. In germline, CDR1 is LNHDA, CDR2 SQIVND (reference sequence). This CDR3 is built from 11 residues. The CDR3 here is CASSMTGELFF. For the CDR3, the DNA is TGTGCCAGTAGTATGACCGGGGAGCTGTTTTTT.

J is TRBJ1-4 and V is TRBV11-3; 9 bases match TRBD1. Germline values: CDR1 SGHNT, CDR2 YENEEA. This CDR3 region has 15 residues. Trimming took 5 bases from V and 8 from J; bases not matched to a gene: 9. The CDR3 nucleotides read TGTGCCAGCAGCGTAGGACAGGGGAGTTGGGAAAAACTGTTTTTT. It yields the protein CASSVGQGSWEKLFF.

The V and J genes are TRBV5-1 and TRBJ1-1, with D hard to call. Germline CDR1 reads SGHRS; CDR2 reads YFSETQ. Trimming shortened V by 4 bases and J by 2 bases, and 9 bases separated the two germline ends. The length of the CDR3 is 13 residues. CDR3 DNA: TGCGCCAGCAGCAATCGGACCAACACTGAAGCTTTCTTT. Its protein product is CASSNRTNTEAFF.

J is TRBJ2-3 and V is TRBV5-5; the D is unclear. CDR1 and CDR2 from the germline V gene are SGHKS and YYEKEE (reference sequence). The V and J ends lost 1 base and 0 bases respectively, with 18 bases between them. The CDR3 is made up of 18 amino acids. The CDR3 reads CASSLKRWASSSTDTQYF. The CDR3 DNA reads TGTGCCAGCAGCTTGAAAAGGTGGGCCAGCTCTAGCACAGATACGCAGTATTTT.

The chain employs TRBV15 and TRBJ1-2; D gene ambiguous. The CDR3 spans 15 residues. The V end was cut by 0 bases, the J end by 6 bases, with 14 bases between. Germline V gene data show CDR1 as LNHNV and CDR2 as YYDKDF (reference sequence). The CDR3 loop reads CATSRDIGHPDGYTF. DNA of the CDR3: TGTGCCACCAGCAGAGATATCGGCCACCCGGATGGCTACACCTTC.

The rearrangement links TRBV7-3 to TRBJ2-3, with 9 positions matching TRBD2. V trimming: 0 bases; J trimming: 2 bases; junction bases outside the gene matches: 3. The V gene's germline CDR1 is SGHTA and CDR2 FQGTGA. The CDR3 runs 16 residues. CDR3 in DNA: TGTGCCAGCAGCTTAACGACTAGCGGATACACAGATACGCAGTATTTT. This codes for CASSLTTSGYTDTQYF.

Note on this clone: Germline is not matched at one junction end, which may reflect a read error. The rearrangement links TRBV28 to TRBJ2-5; TRBD1 matches 8 bases. This CDR3 is built from 11 residues. Per the germline V gene, CDR1 is MDHEN and CDR2 is SYDVKM. Written as DNA, the CDR3 is TGTGCCAGCAGCCCCGGACAGGGACCCCACTTC. This encodes CASSPGQGPHF.

The chain links TRBV5-1 to TRBJ1-2; TRBD1 is a possible D gene (5 bases). The V end was cut by 0 bases, the J end by 6 bases, with 15 bases between. Germline CDR1 SGHRS, CDR2 YFSETQ. The CDR3 runs to 15 residues. CDR3 nucleotide sequence: TGCGCCAGCAGCTTGGTAGAGGGCCGGGGGAATGGCTACACCTTC. This codes for CASSLVEGRGNGYTF.

The V gene is TRBV4-1, the J gene TRBJ1-3; D is unclear. The ends were cut back, 1 base at V and 0 bases at J, with 10 bases in the middle. The CDR3 sequence is 16 residues long. Per germline, CDR1 MGHRA and CDR2 YSYEKL. This CDR3 reads CASSQAALDSGNTIYF. CDR3 sequence (DNA): TGCGCCAGCAGCCAAGCGGCGTTAGACTCTGGAAACACCATATATTTT.

This clone was recorded only once. In nucleotides, the CDR3 is TGTGCCAGCAGTCCGCCCTGGACGGGTACTAATGAAAAACTGTTTTTT. Protein sequence: CASSPPWTGTNEKLFF. The chain employs TRBV28 and TRBJ1-4; D is uncertain. The CDR3 is 16 amino acids. In germline, CDR1 is MDHEN, CDR2 SYDVKM. V dropped 5 bases and J dropped 2 bases, with 15 bases sitting between them.

This chain uses TRBV5-3 with TRBJ2-2, with TRBD2 identical over 7 bases. TRBV5-3 is given ORF status, its function remaining uncertain. This CDR3 spans 18 amino acids. V dropped 3 bases and J dropped 12; count of bases not matched to a gene: 23. The CDR3 DNA follows: TGTGCCAGAAGCTCCCCTGGTGTCGGGGAGGGCCGGTTAGTGAAGCTGTTTTTT. This gives the protein CARSSPGVGEGRLVKLFF.

The J gene is TRBJ1-4, the V gene TRBV4-2, with a possible D match to TRBD1 (6 bases). Germline CDR1 LGHNA, CDR2 YNFKEQ. The CDR3 is 15 amino acids. Deletions cut 1 base from V and 7 bases from J, with 13 bases between. The CDR3 bases are TGTGCCAGCAGCCAAGCTGGGGGCGGGAGTGAAAAACTGTTTTTT. It specifies CASSQAGGGSEKLFF.

The V and J genes are TRBV11-3 and TRBJ1-6, with a tentative D call TRBD1 (5 bases). V gave up 1 base and J gave up 9 bases, with 13 bases separating them. The germline V gene has CDR1 SGHNT and CDR2 YENEEA. CDR3 size: 15 residues. For the CDR3, the DNA is TGTGCCAGCAGCTTAGGGGCAGGGACCAGTTCACCCCTCCACTTT. It encodes CASSLGAGTSSPLHF.

Here the CDR3 reads CASRGSSTDTQYF. The CDR3 DNA reads TGTGCCAGTAGGGGGTCCAGCACAGATACGCAGTATTTT. The chain carries TRBV19 and TRBJ2-3, with D unclear. CDR1 is LNHDA and CDR2 is SQIVND in the germline V gene (reference sequence). V gave up 6 bases and J gave up 0 bases, with 7 bases separating them. The CDR3 consists of 13 residues. The full variable domain, in which reference TRBV19 and TRBJ2-3 provide the parts outside the CDR3, is DGGITQSPKYLFRKEGQNVTLSCEQNLNHDAMYWYRQDPGQGLRLIYYSQIVNDFQKGDIAEGYSVSREKKESFPLTVTSAQKNPTAFYLCASRGSSTDTQYFGPGTRLTVL.

The chain couples TRBV12-3 or TRBV12-4 to TRBJ1-5; unclear D gene. This CDR3 has 13 residues. V was pared by 5 bases and J by 7 bases, with 12 bases between. CDR3 in amino acids: CASSPGEGQPQHF. The CDR3 DNA is TGTGCCAGCAGTCCAGGAGAAGGGCAGCCCCAGCATTTT.